This entry lists 2 T cell receptor beta chains sequenced from one sample in a study of regulatory T cells in long-lasting Graves disease. Through Arm-PCR of CDR3 regions and iRepertoire HTBI primers, TCR beta libraries were built. TCRdb processed the multiplex PCR reads anew with MiXCR; each CDR3 protein has one entry. This sample yields approximately 540,000 distinct CDR3 sequences, of which 12% are seen a single time; 7.5% to 9% belongs to the top ten. Sample time point: newly diagnosed GD, antithyroid drugs for less than 3 months. The authors made the TCR library using RNA they extracted from PBMCs. This sample also appeared in a second study, on T cells in Graves' hyperthyroidism and ophthalmopathy.

The source was peripheral blood mononuclear cells (PBMCs), collected at new diagnosis, from a patient treated with antithyroid drugs. These TCRs come from a woman aged 25 to 39 with Graves disease.

The CDR3: CASFGGRGKPLANTGELFF. CDR3 DNA: TGTGCCAGTTTCGGTGGCAGGGGGAAACCCCTCGCGAACACCGGGGAGCTGTTTTTT. The J gene is TRBJ2-2, the V gene TRBV19, with 7 bases matching TRBD1. The length of the CDR3 is 19 residues. V lost 8 bases, J lost 0 bases, and 18 bases stayed unmatched. Germline V gene lookup returns CDR1 LNHDA and CDR2 SQIVND (reference sequence).

This clonotype was observed at least ten times. V usage is TRBV10-2 and J usage is TRBJ1-6; 7 bases line up with TRBD1. The junction had 6 bases not matched to a gene; V was cut back by 8 bases and J by 5 bases. CDR3 length: 14 residues. Germline CDR1 is WSHSY and CDR2 is SAAADI. CDR3 sequence reads: CASLPGQHNSPLHF. CDR3 DNA sequence: TGCGCCAGCCTTCCGGGACAGCATAATTCACCCCTCCACTTT.